This entry features one TCR beta chain sequence. The CDR3 has 13 residues. Germline V CDR1 and CDR2: SEHNR, FQNEAQ (reference sequence). Trimming pared 1 base from V and 5 bases from J, leaving 6 bases between. Method: immunoSEQ multiplex PCR; TCRdb's copy keeps in-frame clones and lacks some. Of some 2,000,000 clones in the sample, about 95% were seen once. This sample is drawn from a study of shared clonotypes between healthy human individuals. CD45RO negativity and positive selection for CCR7 defined naive CD8 cells, a population that excluded terminally differentiated effector memory CD45RA+ cells. Donors were healthy HIV-negative adults without recent acute infections or vaccinations.

Sequencing was done on a sample of naive CD8+ T cells sorted from blood. The genes are TRBV7-9 and TRBJ2-1; D remains ambiguous. The receptor was isolated from a man younger than 35 in good health. The CDR3 loop reads CASSLGLDNEQFF. CDR3 in DNA: TGTGCCAGCAGCTTAGGGTTGGACAATGAGCAGTTCTTC.